The clone carrying this TCR beta chain was detected a few times. Its antigen is unidentified. The data originate from a study of T cells after yellow fever vaccination. Study results and caveats: Although the secondary response was weaker, it peaked faster, at day 5 versus 15. Boosting was followed by the reappearance of most primary-vaccination clones (about 97% CD4, 85% to 90% CD8). Some clonotypes, a small share, were shared between CD4 and CD8 compartments.

Template switching with 5'RACE generated the TCR cDNA and added a universal primer site and UMIs. Using its own MiXCR run on the 5' RACE reads, TCRdb lists one record per CDR3 protein. The data hold more than 350,000 distinct CDR3 sequences, with about 9.9% observed a single time. The CDR3 contains 15 residues. The V and J ends lost 2 bases and 8 bases respectively, with 18 bases between them. The germline V gene has CDR1 MNHEY and CDR2 SVGAGI. This TCR was sampled from a man between 18 and 35 years old who received the YFV17D yellow fever vaccine. The J gene is TRBJ1-1, the V gene TRBV6-5; TRBD1 is a possible D gene (6 bases). The sequenced sample was PBMCs, obtained on the day of the first yellow fever vaccination. The CDR3 sequence is CASSYAYRDTQEAFF. For the CDR3, the DNA is TGTGCCAGCAGTTACGCTTACCGGGACACCCAGGAAGCTTTCTTT.